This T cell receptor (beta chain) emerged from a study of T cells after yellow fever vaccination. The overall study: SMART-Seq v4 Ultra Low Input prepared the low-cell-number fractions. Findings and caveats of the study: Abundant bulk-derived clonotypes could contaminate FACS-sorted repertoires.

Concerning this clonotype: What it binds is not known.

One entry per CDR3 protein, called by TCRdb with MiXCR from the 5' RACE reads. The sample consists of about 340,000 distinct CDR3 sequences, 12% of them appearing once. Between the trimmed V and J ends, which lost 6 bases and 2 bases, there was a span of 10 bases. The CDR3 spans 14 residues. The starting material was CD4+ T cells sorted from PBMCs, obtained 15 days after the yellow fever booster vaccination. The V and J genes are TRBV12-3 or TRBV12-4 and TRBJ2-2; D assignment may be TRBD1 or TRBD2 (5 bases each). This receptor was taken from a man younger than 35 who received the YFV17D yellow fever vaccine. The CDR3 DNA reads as TGTGCCAGCAGCGCCGGGGCCAACACCGGGGAGCTGTTTTTT. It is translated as CASSAGANTGELFF.